These 19 T cell receptor beta chains were all obtained from the same sample, sequenced in a study of T cells after yellow fever vaccination. TCRdb analysed the 5' RACE reads with MiXCR anew, one entry per CDR3 protein. The sample yields 350,000 to 450,000 distinct CDR3 sequences, approximately 6% seen once. The sequences come from PBMCs, collected 5 days after the yellow fever booster vaccination. The receptors stem from a man aged 25 to 45 who received the YFV17D yellow fever vaccine.

This chain connects TRBV5-4 to TRBJ2-5, with 11 bases fitting TRBD1. Germline CDR1 is SGHNT and CDR2 is YYREEE (reference sequence). Unmatched junction bases numbered 8, after V lost 4 bases and J lost 6 bases. This CDR3 comprises 15 residues. The chain's CDR3 is CASSKPGQGGQTQYF. The CDR3 DNA reads as TGTGCCAGCAGCAAACCGGGACAGGGGGGGCAGACCCAGTACTTC.

This clonotype has a count of ten or more. V is TRBV12-3 or TRBV12-4 and J is TRBJ2-2; D unresolved. This CDR3 spans 13 amino acids. V lost 8 bases to trimming and J lost 6 bases, with 13 bases between them. The CDR3, as DNA: TGTGCCAGCGAGATAGGGTCCGCCGGGGAGCTGTTTTTT. Amino acid sequence: CASEIGSAGELFF.

The chain has TRBV20-1 and TRBJ2-3, with D possibly being TRBD2 (5 bases). This CDR3 spans 16 amino acids. Germline V gives CDR1 DFQATT, CDR2 SNEGSKA (reference sequence). Trimming pared 5 bases from V and 2 bases from J, leaving 20 bases between. DNA for the CDR3: TGCAGTGCTCCCTCGGTACTGGGCGGGTTCACAGATACGCAGTATTTT. Its protein product is CSAPSVLGGFTDTQYF.

This clonotype was observed at least ten times. This rearrangement joins TRBV6-5 to TRBJ2-3; a possible D gene is TRBD2 (6 bases). CDR1 is MNHEY and CDR2 is SVGAGI in the germline V gene. With 2 bases removed from V and 0 bases from J, the gap between germline ends came to 9 bases. The CDR3 sequence is 15 residues long. In DNA, the CDR3 is TGTGCCAGCAGTTACCCCGGGACTAGCACAGATACGCAGTATTTT. Translating it yields CASSYPGTSTDTQYF.

The gene calls are TRBV15 and TRBJ1-2, with D possibly TRBD1 on 6 matching bases. V was clipped by 0 bases and J by 3 bases, with 11 bases between them. The germline CDR1 and CDR2 sequences are LNHNV and YYDKDF (reference sequence). CDR3 length equals 15 residues. The CDR3 sequence is CATSRETGYDYGYTF. The CDR3 coding sequence is TGTGCCACCAGCAGAGAAACAGGGTACGACTATGGCTACACCTTC.

Points on this clonotype: A read error may account for a junction end that differs from germline. This chain joins TRBV10-1 and TRBJ1-1; TRBD1 might be the D (5 bases). This CDR3 region has 13 residues. Germline CDR1 WNHNN, CDR2 SYGVQD (reference sequence). The CDR3 loop is CAISDGGGTEAFF. The CDR3, as DNA: TGCGCCATCAGTGACGGCGGGGGCACTGAAGCTTTCTTT.

This clonotype has at least ten counts. This chain joins TRBV7-2 and TRBJ2-1; TRBD2 aligns across 15 bases. Germline V lookup: CDR1 SGHTA, CDR2 FQGNSA. The CDR3 is 16 residues long. The V and J ends lost 5 bases and 4 bases, in that order; junction bases with no gene match: 3. CDR3 amino acids: CASSDGLAGGYNEQFF. The CDR3 DNA sequence: TGTGCCAGCAGCGACGGACTAGCGGGAGGGTACAATGAGCAGTTCTTC.

This clonotype was detected a few times. The genes are TRBV19 and TRBJ2-5; D remains ambiguous. V was shortened by 3 bases and J by 4 bases, with 12 bases between the two germline ends. This CDR3 spans 14 amino acids. Per germline, CDR1 LNHDA and CDR2 SQIVND (reference sequence). CDR3 region: CASSILAFPETQYF. The DNA of the CDR3 is TGTGCCAGTAGTATTTTGGCGTTCCCAGAGACCCAGTACTTC.

The chain uses TRBV11-1 and TRBJ2-5; 10 bases align to TRBD2. The junction had 5 bases not matched to a gene; V was cut back by 8 bases and J by 5 bases. Per germline, CDR1 SGHAT and CDR2 FQDESV (reference sequence). CDR3 length: 13 amino acids. CDR3 residues: CASGTSVRETQYF. DNA of the CDR3: TGTGCCAGCGGGACTAGCGTGCGGGAGACCCAGTACTTC.

This clonotype was found a few times. Written as DNA, the CDR3 is TGCAGTGCTAGAGATCTAGGCTTCAACACCGGGGAGCTGTTTTTT. Its translation: CSARDLGFNTGELFF. The V call is TRBV20-1, the J call TRBJ2-2; D unresolved. V was cut by 0 bases and J by 2 bases, with 10 bases left in between. Germline V gives CDR1 DFQATT, CDR2 SNEGSKA (reference sequence). This CDR3 comprises 15 residues.

V gene TRBV18 combines with J gene TRBJ2-7, with D possibly matching TRBD2 (6 bases). Germline CDR1 reads KGHSH; CDR2 reads LQKENI. This CDR3 region has 13 residues. V lost 4 bases and J lost 4, with 11 bases in between. Here the CDR3 DNA reads TGTGCCAGCTCACAAAGGGGAGGATACGAGCAGTACTTC. It encodes CASSQRGGYEQYF.

The rearrangement joins TRBV4-3 to TRBJ1-3, with D hard to call. The V and J ends lost 0 bases and 0 bases respectively, with 9 bases between them. Per the germline V gene, CDR1 is LGHNA and CDR2 is YSLEER. The CDR3 has 16 amino acids. The CDR3 here is CASSQDRGLSGNTIYF. CDR3 DNA sequence: TGCGCCAGCAGCCAAGATCGAGGCCTCTCTGGAAACACCATATATTTT.

The rearrangement uses TRBV27 and TRBJ2-2, with TRBD1 as a possible D gene (5 bases). Trimming removed 2 bases from V and 5 bases from J, with 12 bases in between. Germline CDR1 is MNHEY and CDR2 is SMNVEV (reference sequence). The CDR3 runs to 15 residues. For the CDR3, the DNA is TGTGCCAGCAGTTTAACAGGACCTTCTACCGGGGAGCTGTTTTTT. Protein product: CASSLTGPSTGELFF.

This clonotype was detected a few times. The chain is built from TRBV20-1 and TRBJ2-7; D might be TRBD1 or TRBD2, each matching 6 bases. CDR1 is DFQATT, CDR2 SNEGSKA, per germline (reference sequence). V lost 6 bases to trimming and J lost 3 bases, with 15 bases between them. This CDR3 region has 13 residues. CDR3: CSAGGGPYYEQYF. For the CDR3, the DNA is TGCAGTGCCGGGGGCGGGCCGTACTACGAGCAGTACTTC.

This clonotype has a count of ten or more. The rearrangement joins TRBV12-3 or TRBV12-4 to TRBJ1-1, with D unresolved. V shed 4 bases and J shed 0 bases, with 6 bases lying between them. This CDR3 contains 13 residues. Written as DNA, the CDR3 is TGTGCCAGCAGTTATGGGTTGAACACTGAAGCTTTCTTT. It translates to CASSYGLNTEAFF.

This clonotype has a handful of counts. This sequence joins TRBV12-5 and TRBJ2-1, with TRBD2 identical over 10 bases. CDR3 length equals 17 residues. Germline trimming cut 7 bases from V and 2 bases from J; bases unmatched to any gene: 11. CDR1 is LGHNT, CDR2 FRNRAP, per germline. CDR3 nucleotides: TGTGCTAGTGTCTGGACTAGCGGCCATCAAACCTACAATGAGCAGTTCTTC. This sequence encodes CASVWTSGHQTYNEQFF. Combining the CDR3 with reference TRBV12-5 and TRBJ2-1 gives the whole variable domain DARVTQTPRHKVTEMGQEVTMRCQPILGHNTVFWYRQTMMQGLELLAYFRNRAPLDDSGMPKDRFSAEMPDATLATLKIQPSEPRDSAVYFCASVWTSGHQTYNEQFFGPGTRLTVL.

This clonotype occurred a few times. The J gene is TRBJ2-7, the V gene TRBV15; unclear D gene. Germline V gene sequence: CDR1 LNHNV, CDR2 YYDKDF (reference sequence). V lost 9 bases, J lost 0 bases, and 12 bases lay in between. The CDR3 consists of 13 residues. This chain's CDR3 is CATAKESSYEQYF. Written as DNA, the CDR3 is TGTGCCACAGCGAAAGAGAGCTCCTACGAGCAGTACTTC.

The V call is TRBV20-1, the J call TRBJ1-5; TRBD1 might be the D (5 bases). This CDR3 contains 15 residues. The V gene's germline CDR1 is DFQATT and CDR2 SNEGSKA (reference sequence). V was pared by 2 bases and J by 4 bases, with 15 bases between. The CDR3 spells CSARRPGTTNQPQHF. CDR3 nucleotide sequence: TGCAGTGCTAGAAGACCCGGGACTACAAATCAGCCCCAGCATTTT.

This chain connects TRBV10-2 to TRBJ2-7, with 7 bases fitting TRBD2. The CDR3 sequence is 14 residues long. The germline V gene encodes CDR1 WSHSY and CDR2 SAAADI. V gave up 7 bases and J gave up 5 bases; unmatched junction bases: 11. As DNA, the CDR3 is TGCGCCAGCAAATCATTGGGAGGGCCACACGAGCAGTACTTC. Its protein product is CASKSLGGPHEQYF.